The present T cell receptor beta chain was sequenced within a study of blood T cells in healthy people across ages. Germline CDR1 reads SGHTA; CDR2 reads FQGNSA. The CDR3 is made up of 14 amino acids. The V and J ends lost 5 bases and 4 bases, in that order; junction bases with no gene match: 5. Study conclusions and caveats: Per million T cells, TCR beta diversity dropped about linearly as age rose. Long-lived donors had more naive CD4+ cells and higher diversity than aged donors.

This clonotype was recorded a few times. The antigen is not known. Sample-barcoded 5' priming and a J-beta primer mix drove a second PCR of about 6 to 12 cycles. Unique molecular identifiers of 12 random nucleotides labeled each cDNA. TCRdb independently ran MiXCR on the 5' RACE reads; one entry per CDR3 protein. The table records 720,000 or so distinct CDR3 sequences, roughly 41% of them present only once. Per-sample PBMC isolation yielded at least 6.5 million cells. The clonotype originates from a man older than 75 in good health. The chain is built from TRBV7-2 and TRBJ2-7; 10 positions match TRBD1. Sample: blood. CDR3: CASSPDRGNYEQYF. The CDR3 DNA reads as TGTGCCAGCAGCCCGGACAGGGGGAATTACGAGCAGTACTTC. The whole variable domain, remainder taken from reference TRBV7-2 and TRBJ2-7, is GAGVSQSPSNKVTEKGKDVELRCDPISGHTALYWYRQSLGQGLEFLIYFQGNSAPDKSGLPSDRFSAERTGGSVSTLTIQRTQQEDSAVYLCASSPDRGNYEQYFGPGTRLTVT.